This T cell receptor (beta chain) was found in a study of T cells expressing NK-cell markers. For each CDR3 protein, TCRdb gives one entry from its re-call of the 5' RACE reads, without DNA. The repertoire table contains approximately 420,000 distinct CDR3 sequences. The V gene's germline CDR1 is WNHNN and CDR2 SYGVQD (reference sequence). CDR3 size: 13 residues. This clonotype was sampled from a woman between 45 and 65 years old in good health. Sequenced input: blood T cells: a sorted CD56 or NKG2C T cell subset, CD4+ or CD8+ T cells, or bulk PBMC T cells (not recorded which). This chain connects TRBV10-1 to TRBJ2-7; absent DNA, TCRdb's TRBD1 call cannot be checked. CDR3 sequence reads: CASSGTGDPEQYF.